This TCR beta chain was captured by sequencing in a study of neurological immune-mediated disorders. Trimming removed 3 bases from V and 7 bases from J; junction bases left unmatched: 3. The CDR3 runs 14 residues. Germline CDR1 is MGHRA and CDR2 is YSYEKL. The cDNA was produced through 5'RACE with 10-nucleotide random UMIs. TCRdb ran MiXCR on the 5' RACE reads and lists one entry per CDR3 protein. Of more than 45,000 distinct CDR3 sequences in the sample, about a tenth are singletons; the top ten hold approximately 21%. This clonotype was found many times. The target antigen is unknown. General observations from the study: Sharing of CDR3 amino acid sequences among expanded clones across subjects was absent, suggesting private repertoires in all groups. HTLV-1-associated myelopathy had the most TCR clonal expansion, whereas multiple sclerosis had the least (lower than in healthy controls).

The sequenced sample was PBMCs. The receptor was derived from a woman aged 40 to 55 with HTLV-1-associated myelopathy (HAM/TSP). This sequence joins TRBV4-1 and TRBJ1-6; 7 bases agree with TRBD1. The CDR3 protein is CASSHTGVNSPLHF. For the CDR3, the DNA is TGCGCCAGCAGCCATACAGGGGTGAATTCACCCCTCCACTTT.